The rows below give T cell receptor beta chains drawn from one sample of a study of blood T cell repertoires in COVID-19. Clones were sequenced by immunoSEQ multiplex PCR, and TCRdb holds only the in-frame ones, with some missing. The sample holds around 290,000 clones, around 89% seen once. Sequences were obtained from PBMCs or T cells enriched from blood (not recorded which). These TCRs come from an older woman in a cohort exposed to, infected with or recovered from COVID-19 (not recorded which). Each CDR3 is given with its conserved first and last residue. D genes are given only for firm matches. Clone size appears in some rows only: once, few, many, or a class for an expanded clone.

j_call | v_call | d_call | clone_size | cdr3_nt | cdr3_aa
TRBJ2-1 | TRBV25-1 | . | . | TGTGCCAGCAGTGAGGAGAGCTCCTACAATGAGCAGTTCTTC | CASSEESSYNEQFF
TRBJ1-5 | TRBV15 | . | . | TGTGCCACCAGCAGTGGGGGGAGCCTAAGATCCCAGCATTTT | CATSSGGSLRSQHF
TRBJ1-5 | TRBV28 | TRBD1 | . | TGTGCCAGCAGTTTACGTAGACAGGGGGCAGGTCAGCCCCAGCATTTT | CASSLRRQGAGQPQHF
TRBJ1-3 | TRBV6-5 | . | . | TGTGCCAGCAGAACCGACAGATACTCTGGAAACACCATATATTTT | CASRTDRYSGNTIYF
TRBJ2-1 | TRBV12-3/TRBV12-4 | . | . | TGTGCCAGCAGTTCAGTCGATGAGCAGTTCTTC | CASSSVDEQFF
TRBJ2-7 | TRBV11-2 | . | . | TGTGCCAGCAGCTTAGATGCCAAACACTATATATCCTACGAGCAGTACTTC | CASSLDAKHYISYEQYF
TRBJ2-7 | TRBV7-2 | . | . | TGTGCCAGCAGCCAAAACTGGGCAACCTACGAGCAGTACTTC | CASSQNWATYEQYF
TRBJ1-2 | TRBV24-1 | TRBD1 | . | TGTGCCACCAGCGACAGGGTAAGGAGCTATGGCTACACCTTC | CATSDRVRSYGYTF
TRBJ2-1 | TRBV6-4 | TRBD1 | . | TGTGCCACCAAGAGGACAGGAGATTCCTACAATGAGCAGTTCTTC | CATKRTGDSYNEQFF
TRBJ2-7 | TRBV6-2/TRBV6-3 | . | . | TGTGCCAGCAGTCGACAGGCCTACGAGCAGTACTTC | CASSRQAYEQYF
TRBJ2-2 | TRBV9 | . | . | TGTGCCAGCAGCGTACAACCTCAGGGGCCCGGGGAGCTGTTTTTT | CASSVQPQGPGELFF
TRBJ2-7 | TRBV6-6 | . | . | TGTGCCAGCAGTTACTCTCAGGGCAGGTACGAGCAGTACTTC | CASSYSQGRYEQYF
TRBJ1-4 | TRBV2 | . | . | TGTGCCAGCAGTGACGTGGGGGGTCCGGGCGAAAAACTGTTTTTT | CASSDVGGPGEKLFF
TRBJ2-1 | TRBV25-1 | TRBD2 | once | TGTGCCAGCACCCGGGGGGCGGGAGGGGCCTACAATGAGCAGTTCTTC | CASTRGAGGAYNEQFF
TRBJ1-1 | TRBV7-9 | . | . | TGTGCCAGCAGCTTACAGAACACTGAAGCTTTCTTT | CASSLQNTEAFF
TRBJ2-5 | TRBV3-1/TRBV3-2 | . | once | TGTGCCAGCAGCCAAATGACAAAGGGGGAGACCCAGTACTTC | CASSQMTKGETQYF
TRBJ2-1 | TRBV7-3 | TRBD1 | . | TGTGCCAGCAGCGAAGGGACAGCTACCTACAATGAGCAGTTCTTC | CASSEGTATYNEQFF
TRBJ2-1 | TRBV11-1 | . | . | TGTGCCAGCAGCTTAGCGTGGGCGGGGCACAATGAGCAGTTCTTC | CASSLAWAGHNEQFF
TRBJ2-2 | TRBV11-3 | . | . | TGTGCCAGCAGCTTGGATCAGGCGAACACCGGGGAGCTGTTTTTT | CASSLDQANTGELFF
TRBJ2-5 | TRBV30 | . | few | TGTGCCTGGAGGCAGCAAGAGACCCAGTACTTC | CAWRQQETQYF
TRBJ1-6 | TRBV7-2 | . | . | TGTGCCAGCAGCTTAGACCCAGGTTCACCCCTCCACTTT | CASSLDPGSPLHF
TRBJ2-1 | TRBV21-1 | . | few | TGTGCCAGCCCCTTGGGGACAGGGGATAATGAGCAGTTCTTC | CASPLGTGDNEQFF
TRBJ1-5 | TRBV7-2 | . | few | TGTGCCAGCAGCTTAGCGCGGGGGAATCAGCCCCAGCATTTT | CASSLARGNQPQHF
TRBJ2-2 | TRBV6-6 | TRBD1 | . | TGTGCCAGCAGTTACTCCGGACAGGGCTACACCGGGGAGCTGTTTTTT | CASSYSGQGYTGELFF
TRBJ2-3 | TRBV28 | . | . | TGTGCCAGCACCAGGGGCGACACAGATACGCAGTATTTT | CASTRGDTDTQYF
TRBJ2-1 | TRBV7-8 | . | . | TGTGCCAGCAGCGCCGACAGTTTGTACAATGAGCAGTTCTTC | CASSADSLYNEQFF
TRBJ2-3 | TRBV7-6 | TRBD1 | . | TGTGCCAGCAGCTTAGGACGGACAGGGAGATCGGATACGCAGTATTTT | CASSLGRTGRSDTQYF
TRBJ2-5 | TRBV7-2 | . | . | TGTGCCAGCAGCCCGCCGACTTTGCCAGGGGAGACCCAGTACTTC | CASSPPTLPGETQYF
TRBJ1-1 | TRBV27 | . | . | TGTGCCAGCAGTTTAAGTCTATACAGGGAAGGTTCTGAAGCTTTCTTT | CASSLSLYREGSEAFF
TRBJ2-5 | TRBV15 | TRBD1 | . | TGTGCCACCAGCACGCAAACAGGGGGAGAGACCCAGTACTTC | CATSTQTGGETQYF
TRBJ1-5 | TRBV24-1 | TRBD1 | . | TGTGCCACCAGAGGGGGCAGCAATCAGCCCCAGCATTTT | CATRGGSNQPQHF
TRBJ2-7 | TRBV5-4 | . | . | TGTGCCAGCAGCTTGAATACTATGACCTACGAGCAGTACTTC | CASSLNTMTYEQYF
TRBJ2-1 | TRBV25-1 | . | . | TGTGCCAGCAGTTCACCGGGAAAATACAATGAGCAGTTCTTC | CASSSPGKYNEQFF
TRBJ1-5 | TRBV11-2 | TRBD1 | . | TGTGCCAGCAGCTTAGGCGGGACAGGGATTGGTCAGCCCCAGCATTTT | CASSLGGTGIGQPQHF
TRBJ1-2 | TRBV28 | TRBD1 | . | TGTGCCAGCAGTTCTGGAGGACAGGACTATGGCTACACCTTC | CASSSGGQDYGYTF
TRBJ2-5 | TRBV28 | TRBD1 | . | TGTGCCAGCAGTTTAAAGGAGGACAGGGTAGGGCAAGAGACCCAGTACTTC | CASSLKEDRVGQETQYF